Listed below are T cell receptor beta chains from one sample, sequenced in a study of T cell repertoires in aging, cancer and after chemotherapy. Each CDR3 protein gets one entry after TCRdb re-called the multiplex PCR reads with MiXCR. The repertoire holds fewer than 6,000 distinct CDR3 sequences, with about 30% as singletons. The sequencing sample was made of blood. The receptor source for this set is a human donor with a blood cancer. Both conserved end residues are part of each CDR3.

CASSYSGTTGTDTQYF,TRBJ2-3,TRBV6-2/TRBV6-3
CASKGQGHQPQHF,TRBJ1-5,TRBV12-3/TRBV12-4
CASSWAGGVTDTQYF,TRBJ2-3,TRBV27
CASRYGRESYEQYF,TRBJ2-7,TRBV6-5
CASRPQGRGQPQHF,TRBJ1-5,TRBV6-5
CSGSTGLNQPQHF,TRBJ1-5,TRBV29-1
CSVAPRNTGELFF,TRBJ2-2,TRBV20-1
CASSLSGQGRDTQYF,TRBJ2-3,TRBV11-1
CASSYGDTFGAGYTF,TRBJ1-2,TRBV6-5
CASSFGGGRDTQYF,TRBJ2-3,TRBV12-3/TRBV12-4
CASSWTFQETQYF,TRBJ2-5,TRBV12-3/TRBV12-4
CAWSFPGRATDTQYF,TRBJ2-3,TRBV30
CASSYWGQGRLGYTF,NA,TRBV6-5
CASSTKAGGLDTQYF,TRBJ2-3,TRBV12-3/TRBV12-4
CASSPATGYHEQYF,NA,TRBV28
CASSEAVYSNQPQHF,TRBJ1-5,TRBV6-1
CATTSALNYGYTF,TRBJ1-2,TRBV6-2/TRBV6-3
CATSPSGGYNEQFF,TRBJ2-1,TRBV24-1
CASSLGRLGGTRYEQYF,TRBJ2-7,TRBV7-2
CASSLRMNTEAFF,TRBJ1-1,TRBV11-1